These 2 T cell receptor beta chains were all obtained from the same sample, sequenced in a study of human versus mouse CDR3 diversity and MHC coevolution. Produced via immunoSEQ multiplex PCR; TCRdb's table is partial and in-frame only. The table includes about 77,000 clones, under 95% detected once. Source material: naive CD4+ T cells from blood. This sample's subset: CD45RO-negative CD62L-positive naive CD4 T cells. These receptors all stem from a person between 25 and 70 years old in good health.

The rearrangement joins TRBV7-2 to TRBJ1-5, with 7 bases aligning to TRBD1. Trimming removed 5 bases from V and 4 bases from J; junction bases left unmatched: 8. Germline CDR1 and CDR2: SGHTA and FQGNSA. The CDR3 consists of 15 residues. The CDR3: CASSTETGFNQPQHF. The CDR3 DNA reads TGTGCCAGCAGCACCGAGACAGGGTTTAATCAGCCCCAGCATTTT.

The chain employs TRBV13 and TRBJ2-3; TRBD2 matches 14 bases. The CDR3 consists of 18 residues. The germline gives CDR1 PRHDT, CDR2 FYEKMQ (reference sequence). J was trimmed by 0 bases and V by 1 base; bases with no gene match: 3. The CDR3 nucleotides read TGTGCCAGCAGCTTAGAGGGACTAGCGGGAGCAAGCACAGATACGCAGTATTTT. Encoded protein: CASSLEGLAGASTDTQYF.